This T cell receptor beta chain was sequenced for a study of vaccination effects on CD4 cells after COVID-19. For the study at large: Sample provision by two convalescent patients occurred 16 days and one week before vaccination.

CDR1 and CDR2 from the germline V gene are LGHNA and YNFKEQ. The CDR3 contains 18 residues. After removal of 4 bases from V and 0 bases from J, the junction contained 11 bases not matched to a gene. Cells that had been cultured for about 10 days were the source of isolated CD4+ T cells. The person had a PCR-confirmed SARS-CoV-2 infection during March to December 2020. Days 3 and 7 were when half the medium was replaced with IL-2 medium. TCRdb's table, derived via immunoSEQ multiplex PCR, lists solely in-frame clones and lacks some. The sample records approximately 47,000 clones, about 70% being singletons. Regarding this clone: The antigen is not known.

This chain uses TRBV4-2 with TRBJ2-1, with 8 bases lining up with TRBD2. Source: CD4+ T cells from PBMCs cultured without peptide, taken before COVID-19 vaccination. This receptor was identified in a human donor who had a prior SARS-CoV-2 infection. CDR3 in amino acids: CASSRRLGGGSSYNEQFF. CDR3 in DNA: TGTGCCAGCAGCCGACGCCTCGGGGGGGGAAGCTCCTACAATGAGCAGTTCTTC.